This entry lists 30 T cell receptor beta chains sequenced from one sample in a study of PD-1 blockade in classical Hodgkin lymphoma. Sequenced by immunoSEQ multiplex PCR; TCRdb stores in-frame clones only, minus some. The sample holds under 9,000 clones, roughly 80% seen once. Time point defined: cycle 4 day 1 (C4D1), after 6 weeks of nivolumab. There was relapse after autologous stem cell transplantation in every patient, and there was variation in brentuximab vedotin exposure. PBMCs, once thawed, yielded CD8+ T cells isolated by magnetic negative selection. The sample here was CD8+ T cells from blood, taken before the fourth cycle of nivolumab. These receptors originate from a human donor with classical Hodgkin lymphoma.

V and J are TRBV6-4 and TRBJ2-3, with TRBD2 identical over 12 bases. The V gene end was trimmed by 5 bases and the J gene end by 1 base; junction bases not matched to a gene: 4. The CDR3 extends over 16 amino acids. The germline CDR1 and CDR2 sequences are MRHNA and SNTAGT. The DNA of the CDR3 is TGTGCCAGCAGTCCATCTAGCGGGGGGGGCACAGATACGCAGTATTTT. Protein product: CASSPSSGGGTDTQYF.

V gene TRBV5-1 combines with J gene TRBJ2-7; D is uncertain. Germline lookup yields CDR1 SGHRS and CDR2 YFSETQ. V shed 1 base and J shed 6 bases, with 8 bases lying between them. This CDR3 spans 12 amino acids. CDR3: CASSLIGVEQYF. DNA for the CDR3: TGCGCCAGCAGCTTGATTGGAGTCGAGCAGTACTTC. The entire variable domain, with the rest obtained from reference TRBV5-1 and TRBJ2-7, is as follows: KAGVTQTPRYLIKTRGQQVTLSCSPISGHRSVSWYQQTPGQGLQFLFEYFSETQRNKGNFPGRFSGRQFSNSRSEMNVSTLELGDSALYLCASSLIGVEQYFGPGTRLTVT.

The chain uses TRBV27 and TRBJ1-5; D is perhaps TRBD1 (5 bases). Germline loops: CDR1 MNHEY, CDR2 SMNVEV (reference sequence). Between the trimmed V and J ends, which lost 4 bases and 4 bases, there was a span of 17 bases. The length of the CDR3 is 16 residues. The CDR3 DNA is TGTGCCAGCAGTTCCCGAGGCGGGGGACCTAATCAGCCCCAGCATTTT. Translated: CASSSRGGGPNQPQHF.

The chain uses TRBV7-9 and TRBJ2-1; 12 nucleotides match TRBD2. The CDR3 consists of 19 residues. CDR1 SEHNR and CDR2 FQNEAQ come from the germline V gene (reference sequence). V was clipped by 6 bases and J by 4 bases; unmatched bases: 16. The CDR3 nucleotides read TGTGCCAGCAGTTTCAACATGGGAAGGACTAGCGGGGAATACAATGAGCAGTTCTTC. This sequence encodes CASSFNMGRTSGEYNEQFF.

CDR3 in DNA: TGCGCCAGCAGCTTGAGGGAGAGCTCCTACGAGCAGTACTTC. This encodes CASSLRESSYEQYF. The V and J genes are TRBV5-1 and TRBJ2-7, with D possibly matching TRBD2 (5 bases). The CDR3 extends over 14 amino acids. CDR1 and CDR2 (germline): SGHRS, YFSETQ. V gave up 1 base and J gave up 0 bases, with 8 bases separating them.

This clone appeared once. This chain joins TRBV5-6 and TRBJ2-3; TRBD2 aligns across 8 bases. Germline V gene lookup returns CDR1 SGHDT and CDR2 YYEEEE. The CDR3 totals 15 residues. With V trimmed by 1 base and J by 7 bases, 8 bases remained unmatched. The CDR3 DNA sequence: TGTGCCAGCAGCTTGTCAAGCGGGGGCCGTTATACGCAGTATTTT. Residues: CASSLSSGGRYTQYF.

The chain carries TRBV18 and TRBJ1-2; D uncertain. The CDR3 is made up of 12 amino acids. Per the germline V gene, CDR1 is KGHSH and CDR2 is LQKENI. Between the trimmed V and J ends, which lost 7 bases and 5 bases, there was a span of 11 bases. Here the CDR3 DNA reads TGTGCCAGCTTACGAGTGGGGTATGGCTACACCTTC. Translation gives CASLRVGYGYTF. The whole variable domain, filled in from reference TRBV18 and TRBJ1-2, reads NAGVMQNPRHLVRRRGQEARLRCSPMKGHSHVYWYRQLPEEGLKFMVYLQKENIIDESGMPKERFSAEFPKEGPSILRIQQVVRGDSAAYFCASLRVGYGYTFGSGTRLTVV.

V gene TRBV6-6 combines with J gene TRBJ1-5; D is unresolved. The germline V and J ends were trimmed by 2 bases and 8 bases, with 13 bases remaining between them. This CDR3 comprises 14 residues. Germline-derived CDR1 and CDR2 are MNHNY and SVGAGI (reference sequence). The CDR3 spells CASSYVSGREPQHF. DNA of the CDR3: TGTGCCAGCAGTTACGTAAGTGGTCGAGAGCCCCAGCATTTT.

The chain joins TRBV11-2 to TRBJ2-5, with D perhaps matching TRBD1 (5 bases). V lost 8 bases, J lost 5 bases, and 12 bases lay in between. There are 12 residues in the CDR3. Looked up from germline, CDR1 is SGHAT and CDR2 is FQNNGV. The CDR3 DNA reads TGTGCCAGCTTGGGGCAGAGGGAGACCCAGTACTTC. Amino acid sequence: CASLGQRETQYF.

This clone was seen a single time. The sample has other DNA sequences that encode this CDR3 too. The chain recombines TRBV6-5 with TRBJ1-5; maybe TRBD1 (5 bases). Trimming took off 2 bases at V and 7 bases at J, with 9 bases between the two ends. This CDR3 is 13 amino acids long. Germline-derived CDR1 and CDR2 are MNHEY and SVGAGI. CDR3 in amino acids: CASSYRGGQPQHF. DNA of the CDR3: TGTGCCAGCAGTTACCGTGGGGGGCAGCCCCAGCATTTT.

J is TRBJ1-1 and V is TRBV19; 7 positions agree with TRBD1. Unmatched junction bases numbered 11, after V lost 1 base and J lost 3 bases. Germline assignment: CDR1 LNHDA and CDR2 SQIVND (reference sequence). The CDR3 consists of 17 residues. The CDR3 bases are TGTGCCAGTAGTATAGCTTTGGGGAACAGGGGCGACACTGAAGCTTTCTTT. Residues: CASSIALGNRGDTEAFF.

The rearrangement uses TRBV6-5 and TRBJ1-5; D ambiguous. V shed 0 bases and J shed 6 bases, with 12 bases lying between them. CDR1 and CDR2 (germline): MNHEY, SVGAGI. CDR3 length equals 15 residues. The DNA for the CDR3 is TGTGCCAGCAGTTACTCGTCGGAATTGGGTCAGCCCCAGCATTTT. Its protein is CASSYSSELGQPQHF.

The V gene is TRBV7-6, the J gene TRBJ2-3; TRBD1 or TRBD2 may be the D gene (7 bases each). Trimming removed 5 bases from V and 5 bases from J, with 23 bases in between. Germline CDR1 reads SGHVS; CDR2 reads FNYEAQ. The CDR3 extends over 17 amino acids. CDR3: CASSPRVVSGGGDTQYF. Here the CDR3 DNA reads TGTGCCAGCAGCCCCCGTGTAGTTTCAGGGGGGGGAGATACGCAGTATTTT.

This chain links TRBV7-9 with TRBJ1-1; the match to TRBD1 covers 12 bases. The CDR3 is 14 residues long. V trimming: 5 bases; J trimming: 8 bases; junction bases outside the gene matches: 6. Germline V CDR1 and CDR2: SEHNR, FQNEAQ (reference sequence). CDR3 coding DNA: TGTGCCAGCAGCCCCGGGACAGGGGGCCCCGAAGCTTTCTTT. It encodes CASSPGTGGPEAFF.

The chain couples TRBV5-1 to TRBJ2-2; D unresolved. Germline V gene data show CDR1 as SGHRS and CDR2 as YFSETQ. Trimming removed 0 bases from V and 5 bases from J, with 14 bases in between. The CDR3 sequence is 16 residues long. For the CDR3, the DNA is TGCGCCAGCAGCTTGGTCGGACGGTCCGCAACCGGGGAGCTGTTTTTT. Its translation: CASSLVGRSATGELFF.

The V gene is TRBV28, the J gene TRBJ1-1; no clear D gene. From germline, CDR1 is MDHEN and CDR2 SYDVKM. The CDR3 sequence is 15 residues long. With 5 bases removed from V and 5 bases from J, the gap between germline ends came to 18 bases. The CDR3 region has the DNA TGTGCCAGCAGTCTTGGGGAAGGGCGGTGGACTGAAGCTTTCTTT. Amino acids: CASSLGEGRWTEAFF. Looking up the rest from reference TRBV28 and TRBJ1-1 gives the full variable domain: DVKVTQSSRYLVKRTGEKVFLECVQDMDHENMFWYRQDPGLGLRLIYFSYDVKMKEKGDIPEGYSVSREKKERFSLILESASTNQTSMYLCASSLGEGRWTEAFFGQGTRLTVV.

This clone appeared a single time. The V gene is TRBV14, the J gene TRBJ1-2, with D possibly matching TRBD1 (5 bases). The germline V gene has CDR1 SGHDN and CDR2 FVKESK. The V end was cut by 0 bases, the J end by 4 bases, with 15 bases between. The CDR3 covers 16 residues. The CDR3 loop reads CASSQDMKGNTYGYTF. The CDR3 nucleotides are TGTGCCAGCAGCCAAGATATGAAGGGGAATACCTATGGCTACACCTTC. Full variable domain (rest looked up from reference TRBV14 and TRBJ1-2): EAGVTQFPSHSVIEKGQTVTLRCDPISGHDNLYWYRRVMGKEIKFLLHFVKESKQDESGMPNNRFLAERTGGTYSTLKVQPAELEDSGVYFCASSQDMKGNTYGYTFGSGTRLTVV.

V and J are TRBV30 and TRBJ2-7, with 8 bases fitting TRBD1. This CDR3 is built from 14 residues. Germline V gene sequence: CDR1 GTSNPN, CDR2 SVGIG (reference sequence). V lost 3 bases to trimming and J lost 4 bases; unmatched junction nucleotides: 8. DNA for the CDR3: TGTGCCTGGAGCCCTGGGACAGGCGATTACGAGCAGTACTTC. This gives the protein CAWSPGTGDYEQYF.

The chain combines TRBV4-1 with TRBJ1-1; a possible D gene is TRBD1 (5 bases). CDR1 MGHRA and CDR2 YSYEKL come from the germline V gene. Trimming took 5 bases from V and 8 from J, leaving 18 bases between them. This CDR3 has 14 amino acids. CDR3 coding DNA: TGCGCCAGCAGCTGGGGGGTAGGGAAGGAGGAAGCTTTCTTT. Protein sequence: CASSWGVGKEEAFF.

The chain is built from TRBV5-4 and TRBJ2-3; maybe TRBD2 (6 bases). Germline CDR1 is SGHNT and CDR2 is YYREEE (reference sequence). The CDR3 sequence is 15 residues long. Trimming removed 4 bases at V and 4 bases at J, with 16 bases between. The CDR3 region is CASSVRDWSADTQYF. The CDR3 DNA sequence: TGTGCCAGCAGCGTACGGGACTGGTCCGCAGATACGCAGTATTTT.

V gene TRBV6-5 combines with J gene TRBJ2-5; TRBD2 agrees at 10 bases. The CDR3 is made up of 16 amino acids. The germline V gene has CDR1 MNHEY and CDR2 SVGAGI. V lost 0 bases, J lost 7 bases, and 8 bases stayed unmatched. Written as DNA, the CDR3 is TGTGCCAGCAGTTACTCGAGCGGGGGGGCTGGGCGGACCCAGTACTTC. Protein sequence: CASSYSSGGAGRTQYF.

This clone showed up just a few times. This rearrangement joins TRBV7-9 to TRBJ1-2, with D uncertain. Germline CDR1 is SEHNR and CDR2 is FQNEAQ (reference sequence). The CDR3 consists of 13 residues. V was clipped by 5 bases and J by 4 bases, with 11 bases between them. CDR3: CASSPTETYGYTF. CDR3 DNA sequence: TGTGCCAGCAGCCCGACTGAGACCTATGGCTACACCTTC.

The chain uses TRBV29-1 and TRBJ2-3; D is perhaps TRBD2 (6 bases). The germline V gene has CDR1 SQVTM and CDR2 ANQGSEA. Trimming stripped 4 bases from V and 5 bases from J, with 10 bases between. This CDR3 contains 12 residues. The CDR3 DNA is TGCAGCGTTGGGTGGGGGGAAGATACGCAGTATTTT. The encoded protein is CSVGWGEDTQYF.

The chain carries TRBV7-9 and TRBJ2-1; D is perhaps TRBD1 or TRBD2 (5 bases each). Germline V CDR1 and CDR2: SEHNR, FQNEAQ (reference sequence). The CDR3 totals 14 residues. V lost 5 bases and J lost 2, with 10 bases in between. This CDR3 is CASSPGDAYNEQFF. CDR3 coding DNA: TGTGCCAGCAGCCCCGGGGACGCCTACAATGAGCAGTTCTTC.

Here the CDR3 DNA reads TGCGCCAGCAGCCCGGGGCTAAACACTGAAGCTTTCTTT. Protein sequence: CASSPGLNTEAFF. The chain uses TRBV4-1 and TRBJ1-1, with D perhaps TRBD1 (5 bases). Trimming cost V 4 bases and J 2 bases, with 8 bases left between them. The CDR3 runs to 13 residues. Germline values: CDR1 MGHRA, CDR2 YSYEKL.

This clone has only one observation. V gene TRBV7-9 combines with J gene TRBJ1-4; a weak D match, TRBD1 (6 bases). In germline, CDR1 is SEHNR, CDR2 FQNEAQ (reference sequence). The CDR3 consists of 15 residues. V lost 5 bases and J 4 bases, leaving 14 bases between the germline ends. CDR3 region: CASSPPGQSNEKLFF. The CDR3 nucleotides are TGTGCCAGCAGCCCACCGGGACAAAGTAATGAAAAACTGTTTTTT.

The V gene is TRBV5-8, the J gene TRBJ1-5; tentative D call: TRBD1 (5 bases). Germline V gene lookup returns CDR1 SGHTS and CDR2 YDEGEE. This CDR3 is built from 17 residues. V shed 4 bases and J shed 2 bases, with 19 bases lying between them. This CDR3 is CASSPRGAFLGNQPQHF. The CDR3 DNA is TGTGCCAGCAGCCCCAGAGGGGCCTTCCTGGGCAATCAGCCCCAGCATTTT.

The chain links TRBV5-1 to TRBJ2-1, with 9 bases fitting TRBD2. V shed 4 bases, J shed 4 bases, and the junction held 9 bases outside the gene matches. The V gene's germline CDR1 is SGHRS and CDR2 YFSETQ. The CDR3 sequence is 16 residues long. The CDR3 spells CASSIQIAGDYNEQFF. The CDR3 nucleotides read TGCGCCAGCAGCATCCAGATAGCGGGAGATTACAATGAGCAGTTCTTC.

The chain combines TRBV2 with TRBJ2-2; D is uncertain. CDR1 and CDR2 from the germline V gene are SNHLY and FYNNEI. The CDR3 is made up of 16 amino acids. Between the trimmed V and J ends, which lost 3 bases and 1 base, there was a span of 12 bases. CDR3 region: CASSDRKAWNTGELFF. The CDR3 bases are TGTGCCAGCAGTGACCGTAAGGCTTGGAACACCGGGGAGCTGTTTTTT.

This rearrangement joins TRBV2 to TRBJ1-2; no clear D gene. Germline CDR1 reads SNHLY; CDR2 reads FYNNEI. Trimming shortened V by 7 bases and J by 7 bases, and 16 bases separated the two germline ends. CDR3 length: 13 residues. The CDR3 nucleotides are TGTGCCAGCACCCGGCAAAGGGAGCTTGGCTACACCTTC. The encoded protein is CASTRQRELGYTF.